This T cell receptor (beta chain) derives from a study of blood T cell repertoires in COVID-19. Study-wide background: Sample material is recorded as cDNA or gDNA derived from T cells, B-cell-depleted T cells, or PBMCs.

The germline gives CDR1 MGHRA, CDR2 YSYEKL. V dropped 0 bases and J dropped 3 bases, with 18 bases sitting between them. The CDR3 totals 18 residues. Assay used: immunoSEQ multiplex PCR; TCRdb lists only in-frame clones, some missing. The table lists tens of thousands of clones, approximately 70% of them singletons. The TCR originated in a woman aged 70-85 years with acute or convalescent COVID-19. This chain joins TRBV4-1 and TRBJ2-1; no clear D gene. Specimen: peripheral blood. CDR3 sequence: CASSQDPPPGVYYNEQFF. CDR3 bases: TGCGCCAGCAGCCAAGATCCCCCCCCGGGTGTGTACTACAATGAGCAGTTCTTC.